Shown below are 2 T cell receptor beta chains from a single sample sequenced in a study of glioma-infiltrating T cells after dendritic cell vaccination. TCRdb's table, derived via immunoSEQ multiplex PCR, lists solely in-frame clones and lacks some. This table has tens of thousands of clones, 85% appearing once. Noted time point: after dendritic cell vaccination, including at tumor progression/relapse. The material was blood, obtained after dendritic cell vaccination. The receptors were gathered from a human donor with glioblastoma.

This chain uses TRBV19 with TRBJ1-4, with D possibly being TRBD1 (6 bases). The ends were cut back, 4 bases at V and 6 bases at J, with 18 bases in the middle. Germline CDR1 LNHDA, CDR2 SQIVND (reference sequence). CDR3 length: 16 residues. CDR3: CASSNSLQGSYEKLFF. As DNA, the CDR3 is TGTGCCAGTAGTAACTCCCTTCAGGGGAGTTATGAAAAACTGTTTTTT.

This clone was seen a single time. V usage is TRBV6-1 and J usage is TRBJ2-1; possibly TRBD2 for D (5 bases). The CDR3 covers 14 residues. Germline CDR1 MNHNS, CDR2 SASEGT. Trimming pared 8 bases from V and 1 base from J, leaving 12 bases between. CDR3 region: CASQRESSYNEQFF. CDR3 DNA: TGTGCCAGCCAACGGGAAAGTTCCTACAATGAGCAGTTCTTC.